The present TCR beta chain was sequenced within a study of cytotoxic CD8 clonotypes in ibrutinib-treated CLL. Study-level information: The patients, roughly ten relapsed/refractory and roughly 15 treatment-naive, included about 18 who were IGHV unmutated. Response sampling took place at median about 12 months of treatment, range 6 to 36.

Study results and limitations: Rare overall, public clonotypes shrank or held steady under therapy.

The planned depth of sequencing spanned 1 in 200,000 to 1 in 1 million T cells. Using immunoSEQ multiplex PCR, the repertoire was profiled, and TCRdb retains in-frame clones only, with some absent. The table lists roughly 100,000 clones, around four fifths of them singletons, with about 33% in the top ten. As to this clone: The antigen remains unidentified.

CDR1 ENHRY and CDR2 SYGVKD come from the germline V gene. The CDR3 totals 14 residues. V lost 4 bases to trimming and J lost 4 bases, with 10 bases between them. The chain carries TRBV10-3 and TRBJ2-2; D uncertain. The sequence came from a human donor with chronic lymphocytic leukemia. Source: PBMCs, taken after 12 months of ibrutinib treatment. The CDR3 DNA reads as TGTGCCATCAGTGCCCGGACGGGCACCGGGGAGCTGTTTTTT. Translating it yields CAISARTGTGELFF.